The 9 T cell receptor beta chains below all came from one sample that was sequenced in a study of cytotoxic CD8 clonotypes in ibrutinib-treated CLL. The table came from immunoSEQ multiplex PCR; TCRdb's copy has only in-frame clones and leaves some out. In the table there are under 300,000 clones, approximately 76% of which are singletons. The sequencing used PBMCs, collected at disease progression, from a patient treated with ibrutinib. These receptors all come from a human donor with chronic lymphocytic leukemia.

The chain has TRBV28 and TRBJ2-5, with 7 positions matching TRBD1. From germline, CDR1 is MDHEN and CDR2 SYDVKM. The CDR3 is 15 amino acids. With V trimmed by 3 bases and J by 7 bases, 11 bases remained unmatched. The CDR3 loop is CASSFSPTGTWTQYF. DNA of the CDR3: TGTGCCAGCAGTTTCTCCCCGACAGGGACGTGGACCCAGTACTTC.

V usage is TRBV7-9 and J usage is TRBJ2-3; D is possibly TRBD1 (5 bases). The CDR3 loop spans 15 amino acids. V lost 5 bases, J lost 2 bases, and 14 bases lay in between. Germline loops: CDR1 SEHNR, CDR2 FQNEAQ (reference sequence). The CDR3 nucleotides read TGTGCCAGCAGCCCGCAGGGAAATCCCACAGATACGCAGTATTTT. Protein sequence: CASSPQGNPTDTQYF. The variable domain in full, completed from reference TRBV7-9 and TRBJ2-3, reads DTGVSQNPRHKITKRGQNVTFRCDPISEHNRLYWYRQTLGQGPEFLTYFQNEAQLEKSRLLSDRFSAERPKGSFSTLEIQRTEQGDSAMYLCASSPQGNPTDTQYFGPGTRLTVL.

This clone was seen once. This chain joins TRBV7-2 and TRBJ2-1; the D is unclear. The germline V gene has CDR1 SGHTA and CDR2 FQGNSA. V was pared by 1 base and J by 0 bases, with 10 bases between. CDR3 size: 16 residues. The CDR3 bases are TGTGCCAGCAGCTTAGGTCGACTCGGCTCCTACAATGAGCAGTTCTTC. This encodes CASSLGRLGSYNEQFF.

The chain carries TRBV7-8 and TRBJ2-1; D ambiguous. CDR3 length: 14 amino acids. Germline V gene data show CDR1 as SGHVS and CDR2 as FQNEAQ. The V and J ends lost 0 bases and 7 bases respectively, with 10 bases between them. This chain's CDR3 is CASSLAGIRNEQFF. The CDR3 DNA reads as TGTGCCAGCAGCTTAGCGGGGATTCGAAATGAGCAGTTCTTC.

This sequence joins TRBV18 and TRBJ2-7, with D perhaps assigned TRBD1 or TRBD2 (5 bases each). From germline, CDR1 is KGHSH and CDR2 LQKENI. V shed 3 bases and J shed 5 bases, with 8 bases lying between them. CDR3 length equals 12 residues. The CDR3 region is CASSPGADEQYF. For the CDR3, the DNA is TGTGCCAGCTCACCCGGGGCCGACGAGCAGTACTTC.

The rearrangement joins TRBV5-6 to TRBJ2-2; 9 nucleotides align to TRBD2. Germline lookup yields CDR1 SGHDT and CDR2 YYEEEE. The CDR3 length is 16 residues. J gave up 2 bases and V 6 bases, and 8 bases lay outside the gene matches. CDR3 sequence: CASTGLAGANTGELFF. The CDR3 region has the DNA TGTGCCAGCACTGGTTTAGCGGGGGCTAACACCGGGGAGCTGTTTTTT.

The CDR3 loop reads CASSLFTEGLYGYTF. CDR3 in DNA: TGTGCCAGCAGCTTATTCACAGAAGGGCTGTATGGCTACACCTTC. The V and J genes are TRBV13 and TRBJ1-2; unclear D gene. This CDR3 is built from 15 residues. Germline V gene data show CDR1 as PRHDT and CDR2 as FYEKMQ (reference sequence). Trimming removed 2 bases from V and 5 bases from J, with 15 bases in between. Based on the CDR3 plus reference TRBV13 and TRBJ1-2, the full variable domain is AAGVIQSPRHLIKEKRETATLKCYPIPRHDTVYWYQQGPGQDPQFLISFYEKMQSDKGSIPDRFSAQQFSDYHSELNMSSLELGDSALYFCASSLFTEGLYGYTFGSGTRLTVV.

The rearrangement joins TRBV11-3 to TRBJ2-1; D is perhaps TRBD1 (6 bases). In germline, CDR1 is SGHNT, CDR2 YENEEA. This CDR3 is 15 amino acids long. V was pared by 4 bases and J by 6 bases, with 16 bases between. The CDR3 loop reads CASSSQTRGGNEQFF. The CDR3 nucleotides are TGTGCCAGCAGCTCCCAAACACGAGGGGGCAATGAGCAGTTCTTC.

The rearrangement joins TRBV5-1 to TRBJ1-1; D possibly corresponds to TRBD1 (5 bases). Trimming left V 4 bases short and J 2 bases short, with 12 bases between. The CDR3 contains 14 residues. CDR1 and CDR2 (germline): SGHRS, YFSETQ. CDR3 DNA sequence: TGCGCCAGCAGCCCAAGCGACAGCAACACTGAAGCTTTCTTT. Its protein product is CASSPSDSNTEAFF.